This TCR beta chain was captured by sequencing in a study of cytotoxic CD8 clonotypes in ibrutinib-treated CLL. Study overall: Outcomes included some 25 partial and 2 complete responses; after median around 65 months, roughly 14 stayed remitted and about twelve progressed.

About 2 micrograms of genomic DNA from cryopreserved PBMCs went into TCR beta libraries. CDR1 and CDR2 from the germline V gene are SGHAT and FQNNGV. CDR3 length equals 16 residues. V shed 2 bases and J shed 2 bases, with 16 bases lying between them. Study-wide points: The clonality went up when patients responded to ibrutinib and dropped back toward baseline at progression. Progressing and sustained-remission patients had different sampling times.

Here immunoSEQ multiplex PCR was the method, and the copy in TCRdb shows in-frame clones only, minus some. The sample carries hundreds of thousands of clones, about 80% recorded once. This clone showed up just once. Its antigen is unidentified. The origin of this receptor is a human donor with chronic lymphocytic leukemia. Here the sequenced sample was PBMCs, taken before ibrutinib treatment. The chain joins TRBV11-2 to TRBJ2-7, with D possibly being TRBD2 (6 bases). CDR3: CASSLNGGSVPYEQYF. CDR3 sequence (DNA): TGTGCCAGCAGCTTAAACGGAGGGTCCGTCCCCTACGAGCAGTACTTC.